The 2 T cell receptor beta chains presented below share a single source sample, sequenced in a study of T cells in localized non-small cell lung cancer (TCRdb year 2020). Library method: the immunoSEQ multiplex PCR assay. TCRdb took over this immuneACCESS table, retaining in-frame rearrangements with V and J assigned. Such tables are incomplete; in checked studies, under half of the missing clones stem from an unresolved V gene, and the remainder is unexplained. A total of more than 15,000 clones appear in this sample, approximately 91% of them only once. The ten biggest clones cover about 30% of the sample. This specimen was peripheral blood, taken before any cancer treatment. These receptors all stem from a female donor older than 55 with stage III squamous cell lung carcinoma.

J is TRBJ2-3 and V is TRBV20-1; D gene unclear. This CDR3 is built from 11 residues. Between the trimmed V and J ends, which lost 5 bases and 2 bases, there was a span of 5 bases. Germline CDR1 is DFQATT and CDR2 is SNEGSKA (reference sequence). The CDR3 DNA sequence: TGCAGTGCTGGGGTCACAGATACGCAGTATTTT. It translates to CSAGVTDTQYF.

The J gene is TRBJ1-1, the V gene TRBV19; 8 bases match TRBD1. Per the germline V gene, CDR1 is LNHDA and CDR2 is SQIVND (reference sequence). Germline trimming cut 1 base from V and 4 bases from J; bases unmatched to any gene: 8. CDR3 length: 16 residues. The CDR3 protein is CASSIGQGRWGTEAFF. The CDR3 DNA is TGTGCCAGTAGTATAGGACAGGGGCGATGGGGCACTGAAGCTTTCTTT.